Listed here is a single T cell receptor (beta chain). Sequencing was performed with immunoSEQ multiplex PCR; in TCRdb, only in-frame clones are kept and a portion is missing. The sample has 85,000 to 130,000 clones; about 94% are singletons. The record originates from a study of T cell changes during pregnancy in multiple sclerosis. The receptor's source is a female donor with multiple sclerosis, enrolled in a pregnancy study. The sequences come from peripheral blood, collected before pregnancy.

In nucleotides, the CDR3 is TGTGCCAGCAGCGTACGGGAGGATACGCAGTATTTT. Translating gives CASSVREDTQYF. The V gene is TRBV9, the J gene TRBJ2-3; TRBD2 is a possible D gene (6 bases). The CDR3 is 12 residues long. V was cut by 1 base and J by 6 bases, with 6 bases left in between. From germline, CDR1 is SGDLS and CDR2 YYNGEE.